This TCR beta chain was observed in a study of T cell changes during pregnancy in multiple sclerosis. CDR1 and CDR2 (germline): MNHEY, SVGAGI. CDR3 length equals 14 residues. Trimming removed 11 bases from V and 9 bases from J, with 23 bases in between. This table comes from immunoSEQ multiplex PCR, and its TCRdb copy is limited to in-frame clones, with some not included. The sample yields about 58,000 clones, about 90% seen once. The receptor comes from a female donor in good health, enrolled as a control in a pregnancy study. The sample in question was CD4+ T cells from peripheral blood mononuclear cells, obtained after pregnancy. The chain combines TRBV6-5 with TRBJ2-4; TRBD2 might be the D (6 bases). The CDR3 sequence is CAYRRDHGEAIQYF. In nucleotides, the CDR3 is TGTGCCTACCGGCGGGACCACGGCGAGGCCATTCAGTACTTC.